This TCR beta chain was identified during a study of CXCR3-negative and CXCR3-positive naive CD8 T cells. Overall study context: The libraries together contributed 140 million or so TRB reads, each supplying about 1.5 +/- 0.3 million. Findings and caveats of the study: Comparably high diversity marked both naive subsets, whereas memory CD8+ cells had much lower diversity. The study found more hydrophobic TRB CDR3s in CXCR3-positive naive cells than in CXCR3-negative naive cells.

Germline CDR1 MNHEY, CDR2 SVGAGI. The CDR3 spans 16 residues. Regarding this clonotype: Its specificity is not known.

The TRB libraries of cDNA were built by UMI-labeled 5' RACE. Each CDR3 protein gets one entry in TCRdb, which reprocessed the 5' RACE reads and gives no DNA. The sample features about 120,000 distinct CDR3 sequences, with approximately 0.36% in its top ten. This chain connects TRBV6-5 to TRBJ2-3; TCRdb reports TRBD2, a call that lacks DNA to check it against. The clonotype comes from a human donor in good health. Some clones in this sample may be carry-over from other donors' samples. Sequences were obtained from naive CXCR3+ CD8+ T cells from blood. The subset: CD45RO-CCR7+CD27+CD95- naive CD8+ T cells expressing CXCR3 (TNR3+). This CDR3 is CASSPPGLGVTDTQYF.